Listed here is a single T cell receptor (beta chain). As handled by the study authors: Estimates of nucleated cell counts were drawn from the amplification of reference gene primers. Produced via immunoSEQ multiplex PCR; TCRdb's table is partial and in-frame only. From that table come the V and J calls and clone size; the DNA was used to work out D and trimming. Of approximately 170,000 clones in the sample, about four fifths were seen once. The data were obtained in a study of blood T cell repertoires in COVID-19. About the study: The United States, Italy and Spain provided the acute and convalescent COVID-19 samples. T cells, B-cell-depleted T cells, or PBMCs provided the cDNA or gDNA that served as material.

Germline CDR1 is MDHEN and CDR2 is SYDVKM. V shed 4 bases, J shed 5 bases, and the junction held 11 bases outside the gene matches. The CDR3 is 17 residues long. The TCR was taken from an elderly woman with acute or convalescent COVID-19. This chain links TRBV28 with TRBJ2-2; 9 bases are shared with TRBD1. Sequencing used peripheral blood. CDR3 sequence (DNA): TGTGCCAGCAGTTCCCCCCAAGGACAGGGGACAACCGGGGAGCTGTTTTTT. It encodes CASSSPQGQGTTGELFF.